This T cell receptor beta chain came from a study of OX40 agonist ivuxolimab in advanced cancers. Germline trimming cut 0 bases from V and 6 bases from J; bases unmatched to any gene: 8. Germline V gene data show CDR1 as LNHDA and CDR2 as SQIVND (reference sequence). The CDR3 covers 15 residues. Libraries were prepared by immunoSEQ multiplex PCR; TCRdb keeps only in-frame clonotypes and omits some of them. The profile shows 70,000 or so clones, about 90% of them singletons. The gene calls are TRBV19 and TRBJ2-7; TRBD2 aligns across 7 bases. The TCR was taken from an adult with an advanced solid tumor such as melanoma, head and neck, liver or kidney cancer. The source material was CD4+ or CD8+ T cells sorted from blood, sampled in a trial of the OX40 agonist ivuxolimab. DNA for the CDR3: TGTGCCAGTAGTATAGATTACGGGGGGTTCCGCGAGCAGTACTTC. Residues: CASSIDYGGFREQYF.